The present T cell receptor beta chain was sequenced within a study of cytomegalovirus exposure and HLA in healthy donors. The wider study: Of around 410 genotyped donors, more than 75% grouped in the Caucasian-associated ancestry cluster.

The PCR ran on 60 Vbeta and 13 Jbeta primers. Authors' methods: Unique TCR beta chains totaled about 78 million in a later count, with about 11 million of them shared. Clones were read by immunoSEQ multiplex PCR, and TCRdb kept only the in-frame ones, dropping some. V and J calls and clone size are as listed in that table; D and trimming were resolved from the DNA. The sample carries approximately 150,000 clones, 80% recorded once. Input material: PBMCs. The origin of this receptor is a woman aged 40 to 49 in good health and CMV-seronegative.

The CDR3 DNA follows: TGCGCCAGCAGCTTGGAAAGGGGCGGGAGGCCTGAAGCTTTCTTT. Its protein is CASSLERGGRPEAFF. The chain uses TRBV5-1 and TRBJ1-1; TRBD1 might be the D (5 bases). The CDR3 is 15 amino acids. CDR1 is SGHRS, CDR2 YFSETQ, per germline. V was shortened by 0 bases and J by 6 bases, with 15 bases between the two germline ends.